The 10 T cell receptor beta chains below come from one sample, sequenced in a study of cytotoxic CD8 clonotypes in ibrutinib-treated CLL. Produced via immunoSEQ multiplex PCR; TCRdb's table is partial and in-frame only. The sample has approximately 84,000 clones, 70% to 80% seen once. Sequencing was performed on PBMCs, taken after 12 months of ibrutinib treatment. The receptors were sampled from a human donor with chronic lymphocytic leukemia.

The rearrangement joins TRBV5-1 to TRBJ2-7; D not resolved. The germline V gene encodes CDR1 SGHRS and CDR2 YFSETQ. Trimming took 0 bases from V and 7 from J, leaving 14 bases between them. The CDR3 spans 14 residues. In DNA form, the CDR3 reads TGCGCCAGCAGCTTGGGCCAACCCCGCGGTGAGCAGTACTTC. This encodes CASSLGQPRGEQYF.

This clone was counted once. The gene calls are TRBV2 and TRBJ1-3; a weak D match, TRBD1 (6 bases). There are 12 residues in the CDR3. The V end lost 4 bases, the J end lost 11 bases, and 12 bases lay between the germline ends. CDR1 is SNHLY, CDR2 FYNNEI, per germline. CDR3: CASSGGAVSIYF. The CDR3, as DNA: TGTGCCAGCAGTGGGGGGGCCGTATCCATATATTTT.

This chain joins TRBV10-3 and TRBJ2-3; D is ambiguous. Trimming took off 2 bases at V and 2 bases at J, with 5 bases between the two ends. The CDR3 extends over 13 amino acids. The germline V gene encodes CDR1 ENHRY and CDR2 SYGVKD. In nucleotides, the CDR3 is TGTGCCATCAGTGAGACCCCCACAGATACGCAGTATTTT. Protein sequence: CAISETPTDTQYF.

The chain couples TRBV28 to TRBJ2-4, with D perhaps TRBD2 (6 bases). CDR1 and CDR2 (germline): MDHEN, SYDVKM. The CDR3 contains 14 residues. The germline V and J ends were trimmed by 6 bases and 6 bases, with 15 bases remaining between them. This CDR3 is CASSPRGLGNIQYF. The CDR3 DNA reads TGTGCCAGCAGCCCGCGGGGCTTGGGAAACATTCAGTACTTC.

This rearrangement joins TRBV30 to TRBJ2-7; no clear D gene. Trimming pared 0 bases from V and 9 bases from J, leaving 18 bases between. Germline V gene data show CDR1 as GTSNPN and CDR2 as SVGIG (reference sequence). The CDR3 length is 14 residues. The CDR3 region is CAWSVNQRWVGQYF. For the CDR3, the DNA is TGTGCCTGGAGTGTAAACCAGCGCTGGGTGGGGCAGTACTTC. Together with reference TRBV30 and TRBJ2-7, the CDR3 gives the full variable domain: SQTIHQWPATLVQPVGSPLSLECTVEGTSNPNLYWYRQAAGRGLQLLFYSVGIGQISSEVPQNLSASRPQDRQFILSSKKLLLSDSGFYLCAWSVNQRWVGQYFGPGTRLTVT.

The chain carries TRBV9 and TRBJ2-5, with a possible D match to TRBD1 (6 bases). Germline CDR1 and CDR2: SGDLS and YYNGEE. V was pared by 3 bases and J by 5 bases, with 17 bases between. CDR3 length: 15 residues. CDR3 nucleotides: TGTGCCAGCAGCGCTTTACAGGGACCCTTCGAGACCCAGTACTTC. This translates into CASSALQGPFETQYF.

The chain links TRBV5-4 to TRBJ2-6; D is ambiguous. Trimming removed 2 bases from V and 13 bases from J, with 10 bases in between. Germline assignment: CDR1 SGHNT and CDR2 YYREEE (reference sequence). The length of the CDR3 is 12 residues. CDR3 loop: CASSFSPRVLTF. The CDR3, as DNA: TGTGCCAGCAGCTTCTCCCCACGGGTCCTGACTTTC.

J is TRBJ2-2 and V is TRBV2; 12 bases align to TRBD2. CDR3 length equals 14 residues. The V segment lost 8 bases and the J segment 5 bases; nucleotides outside the gene matches: 3. Germline assignment: CDR1 SNHLY and CDR2 FYNNEI. DNA of the CDR3: TGTGCCAGCCTCGGGACTAGCGGGACCGGGGAGCTGTTTTTT. Amino acids: CASLGTSGTGELFF.

The genes are TRBV7-9 and TRBJ1-1; tentative D call: TRBD1 (6 bases). Trimming pared 5 bases from V and 4 bases from J, leaving 20 bases between. The CDR3 sequence is 16 residues long. Germline V gene data show CDR1 as SEHNR and CDR2 as FQNEAQ (reference sequence). CDR3 sequence reads: CASSTRGYQGGTEAFF. The CDR3 region has the DNA TGTGCCAGCAGCACAAGGGGGTATCAGGGAGGCACTGAAGCTTTCTTT.

This clone was detected only once. The chain links TRBV28 to TRBJ2-7, with D perhaps matching TRBD1 (6 bases). The V gene's germline CDR1 is MDHEN and CDR2 SYDVKM. The CDR3 consists of 12 residues. V shed 8 bases and J shed 7 bases, with 15 bases lying between them. CDR3: CASQTQGREQYF. The DNA for the CDR3 is TGTGCCAGCCAGACACAGGGCCGGGAGCAGTACTTC. Full variable domain (missing parts from reference TRBV28 and TRBJ2-7): DVKVTQSSRYLVKRTGEKVFLECVQDMDHENMFWYRQDPGLGLRLIYFSYDVKMKEKGDIPEGYSVSREKKERFSLILESASTNQTSMYLCASQTQGREQYFGPGTRLTVT.